These 16 T cell receptor beta chains came from one sample sequenced in a study of long-term antiretroviral therapy in people with HIV. Sequencing used immunoSEQ v3.0 at survey level. The repertoire was sequenced with immunoSEQ multiplex PCR; TCRdb's copy has only in-frame clones and lacks some. The sample consists of roughly 33,000 clones, over 65% of them appearing once. The sequencing here drew on unsorted PBMCs, taken 2 years after starting antiretroviral therapy. The receptors shown here come from a woman aged 50 to 65 with HIV.

The rearrangement uses TRBV5-1 and TRBJ1-1; the D is unclear. Germline assignment: CDR1 SGHRS and CDR2 YFSETQ. This CDR3 region has 15 residues. V was shortened by 0 bases and J by 0 bases, with 9 bases between the two germline ends. CDR3 DNA sequence: TGCGCCAGCAGCTTGGCAGGTGGCGTGAACACTGAAGCTTTCTTT. Protein product: CASSLAGGVNTEAFF.

This chain links TRBV7-9 with TRBJ2-1; 8 bases are shared with TRBD1. V dropped 6 bases and J dropped 6; count of bases not matched to a gene: 10. The CDR3 sequence is 15 residues long. Germline V gives CDR1 SEHNR, CDR2 FQNEAQ (reference sequence). The CDR3 DNA is TGTGCCAGCAGGGAGACAGGGGCCTTTTCCAATGAGCAGTTCTTC. It yields the protein CASRETGAFSNEQFF.

The V and J genes are TRBV6-1 and TRBJ1-4; perhaps TRBD1 as D (6 bases). The CDR3 length is 15 residues. The V end lost 7 bases, the J end lost 5 bases, and 17 bases lay between the germline ends. Germline CDR1 MNHNS, CDR2 SASEGT. The CDR3 spells CASTPRGGLNEKLFF. The CDR3 DNA sequence: TGTGCCAGCACCCCAAGAGGGGGGCTAAATGAAAAACTGTTTTTT.

J is TRBJ2-5 and V is TRBV6-1; TRBD2 matches 7 bases. The V and J ends lost 6 bases and 4 bases, in that order; junction bases with no gene match: 5. The CDR3 has 13 amino acids. The germline V gene has CDR1 MNHNS and CDR2 SASEGT. The CDR3 nucleotides are TGTGCCAGCAGGAGGAGGGAGGGAGAGACCCAGTACTTC. Translated: CASRRREGETQYF.

The chain couples TRBV18 to TRBJ1-5, with D uncertain. Germline CDR1 and CDR2: KGHSH and LQKENI. The CDR3 is 14 amino acids. V dropped 3 bases and J dropped 0 bases, with 6 bases sitting between them. The DNA of the CDR3 is TGTGCCAGCTCACCTTCGGATAGCAATCAGCCCCAGCATTTT. Translation gives CASSPSDSNQPQHF.

The V gene is TRBV10-3, the J gene TRBJ1-2; 8 nucleotides match TRBD1. The CDR3 contains 13 residues. V lost 3 bases to trimming and J lost 8 bases; unmatched junction nucleotides: 5. Looked up from germline, CDR1 is ENHRY and CDR2 is SYGVKD. In nucleotides, the CDR3 is TGTGCCATCAGTGACCAGGGGGCGCGGGGCTACACCTTC. Translation: CAISDQGARGYTF.

The chain uses TRBV10-3 and TRBJ1-5; 8 bases line up with TRBD1. This CDR3 is built from 17 residues. V lost 5 bases, J lost 2 bases, and 11 bases stayed unmatched. The germline gives CDR1 ENHRY, CDR2 SYGVKD. CDR3 DNA: TGTGCCATCAGTTCGAGACAGGGGCGTTCGGGCAATCAGCCCCAGCATTTT. Translation gives CAISSRQGRSGNQPQHF.

Here the CDR3 DNA reads TGTGCCAGCAGTTACTCGAGGGGCAATCAGCCCCAGCATTTT. Translating it yields CASSYSRGNQPQHF. The chain uses TRBV6-5 and TRBJ1-5; no clear D gene. Germline V lookup: CDR1 MNHEY, CDR2 SVGAGI. CDR3 size: 14 residues. Trimming pared 0 bases from V and 2 bases from J, leaving 5 bases between.

This chain joins TRBV9 and TRBJ1-6; 7 bases map to TRBD1. J lost 2 bases, V lost 0 bases, and 5 bases had no gene match. The CDR3 is made up of 17 amino acids. Germline CDR1 is SGDLS and CDR2 is YYNGEE. The CDR3 loop is CASSVEGGGAYNSPLHF. The CDR3 nucleotides read TGTGCCAGCAGCGTAGAAGGAGGGGGCGCCTATAATTCACCCCTCCACTTT. Full variable domain (missing parts from reference TRBV9 and TRBJ1-6): DSGVTQTPKHLITATGQRVTLRCSPRSGDLSVYWYQQSLDQGLQFLIQYYNGEERAKGNILERFSAQQFPDLHSELNLSSLELGDSALYFCASSVEGGGAYNSPLHFGNGTRLTVT.

The CDR3 region has the DNA TGTGCCAGCAGCCGACAGCCAACTAATGAAAAACTGTTTTTT. It specifies CASSRQPTNEKLFF. The V gene is TRBV28, the J gene TRBJ1-4; D may be TRBD1 (5 bases). The CDR3 is made up of 14 amino acids. From germline, CDR1 is MDHEN and CDR2 SYDVKM. The germline V and J ends were trimmed by 6 bases and 0 bases, with 8 bases remaining between them.

The chain combines TRBV28 with TRBJ1-2; D gene ambiguous. The ends were cut back, 5 bases at V and 4 bases at J, with 17 bases in the middle. CDR3 length equals 15 residues. Germline V gene sequence: CDR1 MDHEN, CDR2 SYDVKM. The CDR3 reads CASSTPPPASYGYTF. CDR3 DNA sequence: TGTGCCAGCAGTACACCGCCGCCAGCTAGCTATGGCTACACCTTC.

This chain connects TRBV5-1 to TRBJ2-3; 12 bases line up with TRBD2. CDR1 and CDR2 from the germline V gene are SGHRS and YFSETQ. The CDR3 length is 16 residues. V shed 6 bases, J shed 2 bases, and the junction held 7 bases outside the gene matches. This CDR3 reads CASIASGGAVTDTQYF. CDR3 sequence (DNA): TGCGCCAGCATCGCTAGCGGGGGGGCCGTCACAGATACGCAGTATTTT.

This CDR3 is CAWSGDLRSYTF. In DNA form, the CDR3 reads TGTGCCTGGAGTGGGGACCTCCGGAGCTACACCTTC. This chain connects TRBV30 to TRBJ1-2, with D possibly matching TRBD1 (5 bases). The ends were cut back, 1 base at V and 9 bases at J, with 12 bases in the middle. Germline CDR1 GTSNPN, CDR2 SVGIG (reference sequence). The CDR3 loop spans 12 amino acids. The full variable domain, completed using reference TRBV30 and TRBJ1-2, is SQTIHQWPATLVQPVGSPLSLECTVEGTSNPNLYWYRQAAGRGLQLLFYSVGIGQISSEVPQNLSASRPQDRQFILSSKKLLLSDSGFYLCAWSGDLRSYTFGSGTRLTVV.

This chain uses TRBV12-5 with TRBJ1-4; 8 nucleotides agree with TRBD1. CDR3 length: 14 amino acids. The V segment lost 6 bases and the J segment 1 base; nucleotides outside the gene matches: 1. Germline CDR1 and CDR2: LGHNT and FRNRAP. DNA for the CDR3: TGTGCTAGTGGAACAGGGGGAACTAATGAAAAACTGTTTTTT. Translating gives CASGTGGTNEKLFF.

V gene TRBV28 combines with J gene TRBJ2-1, with TRBD2 identical over 7 bases. J was trimmed by 7 bases and V by 6 bases; bases with no gene match: 15. The CDR3 length is 16 residues. Germline V gives CDR1 MDHEN, CDR2 SYDVKM. The CDR3 loop is CASSPAPTSMKNEQFF. CDR3 coding DNA: TGTGCCAGCAGCCCCGCCCCGACTAGCATGAAGAATGAGCAGTTCTTC. Together with reference TRBV28 and TRBJ2-1, the CDR3 gives the full variable domain: DVKVTQSSRYLVKRTGEKVFLECVQDMDHENMFWYRQDPGLGLRLIYFSYDVKMKEKGDIPEGYSVSREKKERFSLILESASTNQTSMYLCASSPAPTSMKNEQFFGPGTRLTVL.

This chain joins TRBV5-3 and TRBJ1-5; D perhaps matches TRBD1 (5 bases). TRBV5-3 has ORF status, its function being uncertain. The CDR3 loop spans 15 amino acids. Trimming shortened V by 0 bases and J by 5 bases, and 12 bases separated the two germline ends. CDR3 in amino acids: CARSLAAQGYQPQHF. CDR3 DNA: TGTGCCAGAAGCTTGGCGGCGCAGGGATATCAGCCCCAGCATTTT.